This passage covers 3 T cell receptor beta chains from one sample sequenced in a study of blood T cell repertoires in COVID-19. Using immunoSEQ multiplex PCR, the repertoire was profiled, and TCRdb retains in-frame clones only, with some absent. This repertoire shows fewer than 450,000 clones, 87% found once; its top ten account for just under 6.5%. Material: peripheral blood. All receptors derive from a woman in her fifties or sixties with COVID-19, enrolled during active disease.

This clone was detected once. The chain uses TRBV7-8 and TRBJ2-1; 11 nucleotides align to TRBD2. The CDR3 consists of 16 residues. Trimming cost V 5 bases and J 7 bases; bases outside gene matches: 10. Germline V gene lookup returns CDR1 SGHVS and CDR2 FQNEAQ. The DNA of the CDR3 is TGTGCCAGCAGCACGGGAGCCGGGACTAGCGGAAATGAGCAGTTCTTC. This codes for CASSTGAGTSGNEQFF.

This chain joins TRBV20-1 and TRBJ2-7; D is unclear. Germline V gene lookup returns CDR1 DFQATT and CDR2 SNEGSKA (reference sequence). With 3 bases removed from V and 2 bases from J, the gap between germline ends came to 11 bases. The CDR3 has 13 residues. CDR3 DNA: TGCAGTGCTAGTGAACAGTCTACCTACGAGCAGTACTTC. Its protein product is CSASEQSTYEQYF.

The CDR3 DNA reads TGCGCCAGCAGCCAAGAGGCGACAGGGGGATATAATTCACCCCTCCACTTT. This codes for CASSQEATGGYNSPLHF. This sequence joins TRBV4-3 and TRBJ1-6; 9 bases line up with TRBD1. The CDR3 consists of 17 residues. Germline assignment: CDR1 LGHNA and CDR2 YSLEER. V lost 0 bases and J lost 4; bases outside the gene matches: 4.